This is a list of T cell receptor beta chains from one sample in a study of blood T cell repertoires in COVID-19. Here immunoSEQ multiplex PCR was the method, and the copy in TCRdb shows in-frame clones only, minus some. The sample has some 42,000 clones, roughly 88% seen once. The sample consisted of peripheral blood. All receptors come from a human donor in a cohort sampled during active COVID-19. CDR3s include the opening cysteine and the closing phenylalanine or tryptophan. Fields, in order: D gene, clone size, V gene, CDR3 length, J gene, CDR3 DNA, CDR3 protein. The D gene is left open where the match is weak. Size tells how often a clone was seen (once, few, many) or the class of an expanded clone, and some rows leave it out.

.	few	TRBV6-6	13	TRBJ1-5	TGTGCCAGCAAGATAGACACCAATCAGCCCCAGCATTTT	CASKIDTNQPQHF
.	.	TRBV10-1	12	TRBJ2-7	TGCGCCAGCAGTGCGGGGGACTACGAGCAGTACTTC	CASSAGDYEQYF
.	.	TRBV30	13	TRBJ2-2	TGTGCCTGGAGTGTACCGGTTACCGGGGAGCTGTTTTTT	CAWSVPVTGELFF
TRBD1	.	TRBV2	12	TRBJ2-1	TGTGCCAGCAGCGCACCGGGACAGGGTTCGTTCTTC	CASSAPGQGSFF
.	.	TRBV20-1	11	TRBJ1-2	TGCAGTGCCCGGGGGGTTGAGGGCTACACCTTC	CSARGVEGYTF
TRBD2	.	TRBV11-3	15	TRBJ2-1	TGTGCCAGCAGTACATTAGGACTAGCGGGAAATGAGCAGTTCTTC	CASSTLGLAGNEQFF
TRBD1	.	TRBV2	15	TRBJ1-5	TGTGCCAGCAGGGAAACAGGGGTAAGGGATCAGCCCCAGCATTTT	CASRETGVRDQPQHF
TRBD2	once	TRBV19	16	TRBJ2-1	TGTGCCACCAAGACATATAGCGGGGGGGAACTCAATGAGCAGTTCTTC	CATKTYSGGELNEQFF
.	few	TRBV27	14	TRBJ1-5	TGTGCCAGCAGTTTATTGGGGGGGGCTTGGCCCCAGCATTTT	CASSLLGGAWPQHF
.	once	TRBV18	15	TRBJ2-7	TGTGCCAGCTCACCAAGTACCCGGGGTAGCAACGAGCAGTACTTC	CASSPSTRGSNEQYF
.	.	TRBV2	15	TRBJ1-5	TGTGCCAGCACCCGTGGGTTGGGGGCGCGTCAGCCCCAGCATTTT	CASTRGLGARQPQHF
TRBD1	.	TRBV14	16	TRBJ1-1	TGTGCCAGCAGCCCCCTTTTTTCTACAGGGGGCACTGAAGCTTTCTTT	CASSPLFSTGGTEAFF
.	.	TRBV21-1	18	TRBJ1-5	TGTGCCAGCAGACCAGGGAGGTTCCGGGGACAGCAAAATCAGCCCCAGCATTTT	CASRPGRFRGQQNQPQHF
TRBD1	few	TRBV7-9	14	TRBJ1-5	TGTGCCAGCAGCTTGGCAGGGGGCTATCAGCCCCAGCATTTT	CASSLAGGYQPQHF
TRBD1	.	TRBV7-2	14	TRBJ1-1	TGTGCCAGCAGCTCAGGGGACAGGGTTACTGAAGCTTTCTTT	CASSSGDRVTEAFF